These 11 T cell receptor beta chains were all obtained from the same sample, sequenced in a study of radiotherapy plus CTLA-4 blockade in lung cancer (dated by TCRdb to between 2018 and 2020). The protocol used for the library was the immunoSEQ multiplex PCR assay. TCRdb stores this immuneACCESS table with in-frame sequences only. Part of the clones is absent; in the studies checked, under half of the shortfall reflects unresolved V genes, and no reason is known for the rest. In all, the sample holds about 88,000 clones, and roughly 78% of those were seen once. The ten largest clones capture 11% to 15% of the sample. This specimen consisted of peripheral blood, obtained from a patient treated with radiotherapy plus ipilimumab. The receptors come from a human donor with non-small cell lung cancer that progressed on radiotherapy plus ipilimumab.

The J gene is TRBJ2-6, the V gene TRBV18, with a possible D match to TRBD1 (6 bases). The CDR3 runs 15 residues. The ends were cut back, 4 bases at V and 4 bases at J, with 11 bases in the middle. CDR1 is KGHSH and CDR2 is LQKENI in the germline V gene. For the CDR3, the DNA is TGTGCCAGCTCACTGGGGACACCCGGGGCCAACGTCCTGACTTTC. This gives the protein CASSLGTPGANVLTF. The variable domain in full, completed from reference TRBV18 and TRBJ2-6, reads NAGVMQNPRHLVRRRGQEARLRCSPMKGHSHVYWYRQLPEEGLKFMVYLQKENIIDESGMPKERFSAEFPKEGPSILRIQQVVRGDSAAYFCASSLGTPGANVLTFGAGSRLTVL.

The chain links TRBV28 to TRBJ2-3; 8 bases align to TRBD1. This CDR3 region has 17 residues. Looked up from germline, CDR1 is MDHEN and CDR2 is SYDVKM. V was pared by 6 bases and J by 0 bases, with 11 bases of the junction left unmatched. The CDR3 region has the DNA TGTGCCAGCAGCTTGCTGCCGACAGGGGCTAGCACAGATACGCAGTATTTT. Amino acid sequence: CASSLLPTGASTDTQYF.

The chain links TRBV9 to TRBJ2-2, with 10 bases identical to TRBD2. CDR1 and CDR2 (germline): SGDLS, YYNGEE. J gave up 3 bases and V 1 base, and 3 bases lay outside the gene matches. CDR3 size: 16 residues. DNA of the CDR3: TGTGCCAGCAGCGTAAGTCTAGCGGGAGACACCGGGGAGCTGTTTTTT. Protein sequence: CASSVSLAGDTGELFF. Full variable domain (outside the CDR3, taken from reference TRBV9 and TRBJ2-2): DSGVTQTPKHLITATGQRVTLRCSPRSGDLSVYWYQQSLDQGLQFLIQYYNGEERAKGNILERFSAQQFPDLHSELNLSSLELGDSALYFCASSVSLAGDTGELFFGEGSRLTVL.

The rearrangement links TRBV4-1 to TRBJ2-7, with D possibly TRBD1 on 6 matching bases. V lost 4 bases to trimming and J lost 6 bases, with 19 bases between them. CDR3 length equals 15 residues. The germline V gene encodes CDR1 MGHRA and CDR2 YSYEKL. The CDR3 sequence: CASSPQSGAGTEQYF. The CDR3 nucleotides read TGCGCCAGCAGCCCCCAGTCAGGGGCCGGGACCGAGCAGTACTTC.

This rearrangement joins TRBV15 to TRBJ2-1, with a weak D call TRBD1 (5 bases). The CDR3 covers 15 residues. Trimming took off 1 base at V and 3 bases at J, with 10 bases between the two ends. In germline, CDR1 is LNHNV, CDR2 YYDKDF (reference sequence). CDR3 residues: CATSRARQRYNEQFF. The CDR3 region has the DNA TGTGCCACCAGCAGAGCGCGACAGCGCTACAATGAGCAGTTCTTC. Variable domain in full (rest from reference TRBV15 and TRBJ2-1): DAMVIQNPRYQVTQFGKPVTLSCSQTLNHNVMYWYQQKSSQAPKLLFHYYDKDFNNEADTPDNFQSRRPNTSFCFLDIRSPGLGDTAMYLCATSRARQRYNEQFFGPGTRLTVL.

CDR3 region: CASSLAGTPRNTIYF. Written as DNA, the CDR3 is TGTGCCAGCTCACTGGCCGGGACACCGCGAAACACCATATATTTT. The rearrangement links TRBV18 to TRBJ1-3, with TRBD1 as a possible D gene (6 bases). The germline V gene encodes CDR1 KGHSH and CDR2 LQKENI. CDR3 length: 15 residues. Between the trimmed V and J ends, which lost 4 bases and 5 bases, there was a span of 15 bases.

This chain uses TRBV6-1 with TRBJ2-4; possible D gene TRBD1, 6 bases. V was clipped by 2 bases and J by 0 bases, with 11 bases between them. The germline V gene has CDR1 MNHNS and CDR2 SASEGT. This CDR3 is 16 amino acids long. The CDR3 DNA reads as TGTGCCAGCAGTGAAAGGTGGGGGCCAGCCAAAAACATTCAGTACTTC. Protein sequence: CASSERWGPAKNIQYF.

The chain links TRBV19 to TRBJ1-5; 8 bases line up with TRBD1. CDR3 length equals 14 residues. V lost 4 bases and J lost 7; bases outside the gene matches: 6. Germline CDR1 is LNHDA and CDR2 is SQIVND (reference sequence). The CDR3 is CASSTLTGGQPQHF. CDR3 DNA: TGTGCCAGTAGTACCCTAACAGGGGGGCAGCCCCAGCATTTT.

The chain carries TRBV7-6 and TRBJ2-7; weak D call: TRBD2 (5 bases). This CDR3 is 12 amino acids long. Germline CDR1 reads SGHVS; CDR2 reads FNYEAQ. V was trimmed by 5 bases and J by 7 bases, leaving 12 bases between them. The CDR3: CASSPGPGEQYF. The CDR3 coding sequence is TGTGCCAGCAGCCCCGGACCGGGGGAGCAGTACTTC.

The genes are TRBV7-3 and TRBJ2-2, with TRBD2 matching 8 bases. Trimming took 1 base from V and 2 from J; bases not matched to a gene: 6. CDR1 is SGHTA, CDR2 FQGTGA, per germline. The CDR3 is made up of 17 amino acids. This chain's CDR3 is CASSLNRVAGNTGELFF. The CDR3 region has the DNA TGTGCCAGCAGCTTAAATCGGGTAGCGGGAAACACCGGGGAGCTGTTTTTT.

The chain carries TRBV9 and TRBJ1-4; D gene uncertain. The CDR3 length is 11 residues. The V and J ends lost 8 bases and 6 bases respectively, with 8 bases between them. Germline CDR1 is SGDLS and CDR2 is YYNGEE. The CDR3 DNA reads TGTGCCAGGGGCTACCATGAAAAACTGTTTTTT. Translation: CARGYHEKLFF.